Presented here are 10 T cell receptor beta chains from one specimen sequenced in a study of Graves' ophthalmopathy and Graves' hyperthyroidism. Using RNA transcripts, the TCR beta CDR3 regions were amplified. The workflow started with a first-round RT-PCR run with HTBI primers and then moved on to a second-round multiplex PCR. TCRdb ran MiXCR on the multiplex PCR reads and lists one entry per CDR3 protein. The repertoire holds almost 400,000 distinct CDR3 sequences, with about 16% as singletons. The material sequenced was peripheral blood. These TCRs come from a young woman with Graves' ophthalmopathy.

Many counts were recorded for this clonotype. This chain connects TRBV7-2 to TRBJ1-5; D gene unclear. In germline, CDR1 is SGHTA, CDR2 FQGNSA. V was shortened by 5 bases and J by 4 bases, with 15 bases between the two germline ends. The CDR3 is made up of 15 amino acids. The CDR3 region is CASSPGPAPNQPQHF. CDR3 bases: TGTGCCAGCAGCCCCGGGCCAGCACCTAATCAGCCCCAGCATTTT.

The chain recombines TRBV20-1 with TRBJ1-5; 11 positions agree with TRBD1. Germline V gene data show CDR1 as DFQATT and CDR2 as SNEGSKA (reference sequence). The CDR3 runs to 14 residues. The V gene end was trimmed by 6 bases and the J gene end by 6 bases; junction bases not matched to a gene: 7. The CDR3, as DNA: TGCAGTGCCACCGGACAGGGGGCTATTCAGCCCCAGCATTTT. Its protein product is CSATGQGAIQPQHF.

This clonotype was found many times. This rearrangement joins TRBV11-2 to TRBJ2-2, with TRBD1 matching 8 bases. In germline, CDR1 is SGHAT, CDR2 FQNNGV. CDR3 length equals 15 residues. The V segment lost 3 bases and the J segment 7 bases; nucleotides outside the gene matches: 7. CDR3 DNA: TGTGCCAGCAGCTTCAGGACAGGGCGTAGCGGGGAGCTGTTTTTT. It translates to CASSFRTGRSGELFF.

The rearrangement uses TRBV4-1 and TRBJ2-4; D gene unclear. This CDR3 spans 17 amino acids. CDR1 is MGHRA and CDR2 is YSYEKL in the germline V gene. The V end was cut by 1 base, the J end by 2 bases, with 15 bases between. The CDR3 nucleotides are TGCGCCAGCAGCCAAGGAATGGGTTTAGGGCCCAAAAACATTCAGTACTTC. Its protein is CASSQGMGLGPKNIQYF.

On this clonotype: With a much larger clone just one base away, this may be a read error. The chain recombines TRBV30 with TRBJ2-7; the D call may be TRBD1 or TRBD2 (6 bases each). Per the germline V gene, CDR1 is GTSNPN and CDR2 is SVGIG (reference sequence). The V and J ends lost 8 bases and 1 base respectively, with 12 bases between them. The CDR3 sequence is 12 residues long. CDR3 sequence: CAGKGGSYEQYF. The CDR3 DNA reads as TGTGCCGGAAAAGGGGGGTCCTACGAGCAGTACTTC.

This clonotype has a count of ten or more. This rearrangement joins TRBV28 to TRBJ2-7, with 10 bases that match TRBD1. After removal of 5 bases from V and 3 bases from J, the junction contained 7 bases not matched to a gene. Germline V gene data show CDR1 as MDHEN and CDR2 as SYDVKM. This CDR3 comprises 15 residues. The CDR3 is CASSARTGGVYEQYF. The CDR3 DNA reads TGTGCCAGCAGTGCTCGGACAGGGGGAGTCTACGAGCAGTACTTC.

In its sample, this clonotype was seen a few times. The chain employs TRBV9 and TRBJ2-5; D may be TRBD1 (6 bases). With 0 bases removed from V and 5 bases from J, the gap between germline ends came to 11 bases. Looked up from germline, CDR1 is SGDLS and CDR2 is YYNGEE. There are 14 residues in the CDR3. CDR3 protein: CASSVEQGYETQYF. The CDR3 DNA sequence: TGTGCCAGCAGCGTAGAACAGGGATACGAGACCCAGTACTTC.

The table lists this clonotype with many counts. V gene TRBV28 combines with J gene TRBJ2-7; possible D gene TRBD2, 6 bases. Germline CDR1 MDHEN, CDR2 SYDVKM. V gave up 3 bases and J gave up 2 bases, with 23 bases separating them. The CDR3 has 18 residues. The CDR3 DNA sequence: TGTGCCAGCAGTTTTTACGGGGGTTCTTATAGGTCCGCCTACGAGCAGTACTTC. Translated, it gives CASSFYGGSYRSAYEQYF.

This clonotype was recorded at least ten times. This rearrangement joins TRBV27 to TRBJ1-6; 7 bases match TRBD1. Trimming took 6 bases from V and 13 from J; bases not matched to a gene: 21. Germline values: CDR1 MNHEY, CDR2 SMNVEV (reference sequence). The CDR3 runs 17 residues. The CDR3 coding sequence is TGTGCCAGCAGACCCCTAGTTGAGGACAGGCGACGGTCGCCCCTCCACTTT. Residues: CASRPLVEDRRRSPLHF.

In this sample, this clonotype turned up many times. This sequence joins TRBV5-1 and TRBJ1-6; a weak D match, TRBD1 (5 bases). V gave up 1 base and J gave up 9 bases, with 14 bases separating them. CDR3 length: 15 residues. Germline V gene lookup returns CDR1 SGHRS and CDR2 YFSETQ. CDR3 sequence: CASSLSWDPFSPLHF. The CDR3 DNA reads TGCGCCAGCAGCTTGAGTTGGGACCCTTTTTCACCCCTCCACTTT.